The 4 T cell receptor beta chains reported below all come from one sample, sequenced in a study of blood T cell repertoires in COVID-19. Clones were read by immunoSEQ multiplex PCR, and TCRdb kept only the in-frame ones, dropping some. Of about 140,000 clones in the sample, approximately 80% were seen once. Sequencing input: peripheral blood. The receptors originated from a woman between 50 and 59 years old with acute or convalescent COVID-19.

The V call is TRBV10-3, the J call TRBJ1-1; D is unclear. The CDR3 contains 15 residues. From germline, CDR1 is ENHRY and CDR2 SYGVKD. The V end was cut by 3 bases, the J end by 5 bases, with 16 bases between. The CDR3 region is CAISDPAEKATEAFF. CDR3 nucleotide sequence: TGTGCCATCAGTGACCCGGCTGAAAAAGCGACTGAAGCTTTCTTT.

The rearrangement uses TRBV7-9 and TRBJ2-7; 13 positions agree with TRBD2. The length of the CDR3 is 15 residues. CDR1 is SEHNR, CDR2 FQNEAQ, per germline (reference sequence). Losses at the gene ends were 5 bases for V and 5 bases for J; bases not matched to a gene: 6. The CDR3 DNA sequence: TGTGCCAGCAGCCCCCCGGGACTAGCGGGGAACGAGCAGTACTTC. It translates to CASSPPGLAGNEQYF. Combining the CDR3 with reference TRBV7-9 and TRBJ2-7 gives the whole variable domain DTGVSQNPRHKITKRGQNVTFRCDPISEHNRLYWYRQTLGQGPEFLTYFQNEAQLEKSRLLSDRFSAERPKGSFSTLEIQRTEQGDSAMYLCASSPPGLAGNEQYFGPGTRLTVT.

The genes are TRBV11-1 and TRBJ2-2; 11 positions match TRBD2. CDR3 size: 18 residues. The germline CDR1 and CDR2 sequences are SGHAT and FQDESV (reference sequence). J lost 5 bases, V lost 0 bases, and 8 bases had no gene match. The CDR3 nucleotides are TGTGCCAGCAGCTTAGCCCCCACTAGCGGGGGTGCGACCGGGGAGCTGTTTTTT. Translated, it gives CASSLAPTSGGATGELFF. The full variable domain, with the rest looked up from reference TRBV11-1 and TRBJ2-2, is EAEVAQSPRYKITEKSQAVAFWCDPISGHATLYWYRQILGQGPELLVQFQDESVVDDSQLPKDRFSAERLKGVDSTLKIQPAELGDSAMYLCASSLAPTSGGATGELFFGEGSRLTVL.

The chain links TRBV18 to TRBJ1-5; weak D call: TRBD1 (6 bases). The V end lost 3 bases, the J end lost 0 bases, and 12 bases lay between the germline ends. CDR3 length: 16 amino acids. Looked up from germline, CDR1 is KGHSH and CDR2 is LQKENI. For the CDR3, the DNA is TGTGCCAGCTCACCCGGGGCAGGGGCTAGCAATCAGCCCCAGCATTTT. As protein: CASSPGAGASNQPQHF.